The following is a TCR beta chain sequence with its context. The target antigen is unknown. A CD45RA+ naive subset and a CD45RA-negative memory subset were split from CD4+ cells. After removal of 2 bases from V and 7 bases from J, the junction contained 5 bases not matched to a gene. Germline CDR1 reads SGHRS; CDR2 reads YFSETQ. This CDR3 spans 14 amino acids. This specimen comes from a study of shared clonotypes between healthy human individuals. Sequenced by immunoSEQ multiplex PCR; TCRdb stores in-frame clones only, minus some. Of about 1 million clones listed, roughly 75% are singletons. Study outcomes and limitations: Unshared clonotypes carried lower generation probabilities than those common to all four donors. Since donors were few, the genetic and exposure-history diversity represented was limited. Memory subsets generally showed lower estimated richness than naive subsets.

The receptor's source is a man aged 18 to 29 in good health. V is TRBV5-1 and J is TRBJ2-7; 11 nucleotides line up with TRBD2. The specimen was memory CD4+ T cells sorted from blood. As to subset: CD45RA-negative fraction. The CDR3 DNA sequence: TGCGCCAGCAGCTTCTTAGCGGGAGGGGAGGAGCAGTACTTC. This codes for CASSFLAGGEEQYF.